This TCR beta chain was recorded in a study of read filtering for tumor transcriptome and immune sequencing (dated by TCRdb to about 2020). Describing the broader study: The cohort had approximately 16 male and 14 female patients with a mean age of about 71 years, ranging from 47 to 80. Per sample, about 3.5 to 11 million TCR-region mapped reads were obtained with IR-seq, compared with only about 80 to 1,400 with RNA-seq. TCR repertoires obtained by targeted immune repertoire sequencing and by bulk whole-transcriptome sequencing performed on the same bone marrow samples were compared. After DNase treatment, whole-transcriptome libraries were prepared with the TruSeq RNA Access Library Prep Kit. One of the main goals was to work out a read-filtering strategy for immune repertoire data, in particular whether clonotypes backed by only a single read should be removed. By revised international staging, roughly 8 patients were R-ISS I, about 15 were R-ISS II and about seven were R-ISS III. Beyond this particular receptor, the publication reports: IR-seq captured clonotypes at much higher depth and more reliably than RNA-seq, and smaller IR-seq throughput sufficed to identify most shared clonotypes. Single-read clonotypes made up 80% to 90% of clonotypes but only 3.5% to 4% of total reads in IR-seq, compared with roughly 70% of clonotypes and approximately 45% of reads in RNA-seq. When single-read clonotypes were removed, the proportions of shared clonotypes in IR-seq and RNA-seq correlated more strongly. Rather than purified T cells, the sorted CD138-negative fraction was a mixed bone marrow immune population.

The Immunoverse kit was used to build TCR libraries from approximately 410 ng RNA, with molecular barcoded adaptors covering alpha/delta and beta/gamma chains. TCR library preparation used the same RNA that was used for transcriptome sequencing. Sequencing of the TCR libraries was done on an Illumina HiSeq 4000 with 2 x 150 cycles. Per the original workflow: Using MiXCR, which included quality filtering and error correction, TCR reads were aligned to human V, D, J and C references and then assembled into CDR3 clonotypes. The tcR package in R was used for analysis of clonotype counts and gene usage diversity. For inspection of raw mapping reads, RNA-seq reads were mapped by STAR aligner version 2.5.3a onto GRCh37 of the human genome. To test how sequencing depth affects detected clonotypes, IR-seq fastq files were randomly downsampled with Seqtk 1.3. The public reads were reanalyzed by TCRdb: fastp trimming at Q25, MiXCR alignment, in-frame beta chains only. Rows are combined by CDR3 protein, so each entry shows the most common genes and DNA. These V and J calls are TCRdb output, not the study's own analysis. The sample table records some 40,000 distinct CDR3 sequences; around 15% of these occur just once. The biggest ten clones account for 15% to 20% of the sample.

V is clipped by 7 bases and J by 5 bases, and the sequence between their germline boundaries is 19 bases long. The CDR3, from cysteine to phenylalanine, totals 15 residues. Kept here is only the CDR3 DNA, which spans 45 bases and is read in frame from base 1. CDR1 and CDR2 are read off the germline V gene (reference sequence) as LGHDT and YNNKEL. Bone marrow was sampled from every patient at the time of active disease. Ficoll-Hypaque density gradient centrifugation was used to isolate bone marrow mononuclear cells. Myeloma plasma cells were removed and CD138-negative cells were obtained by negative selection following labeling with CD138 magnetic microbeads on a MACS separator. The purity of the isolated cells was checked by flow cytometry with CD138 antibodies on an Attune NxT. TRIzol reagent was used to extract total RNA, which was then quantified with a NanoDrop spectrophotometer. For each patient, paired RNA-seq and IR-seq were run on the CD138-negative bone marrow sample from that patient.

Comment on this clonotype: This clone's antigen is unknown. No base-level quality is on record; no much larger clone is a single base apart.

Sequenced material: a population of CD138-negative cells sorted from bone marrow. The label giving this sample's cell subset or site can be read as: bone marrow mononuclear cells depleted of CD138+ plasma/myeloma cells by negative magnetic selection. The receptor was isolated from a donor aged 40 or older with multiple myeloma. The chain links TRBV3-1 with TRBJ2-3; TRBD2 is perhaps the D gene, given 7 matching bases. Here is the DNA: TGTGCCAGCAACCAGAGGGGGGGCCGGGGAGATACGCAGTATTTT. The resulting protein is CASNQRGGRGDTQYF.